These 16 T cell receptor beta chains were all obtained from the same sample, sequenced in a study of CD8+ T cells in alopecia areata. Extraction and reverse transcription of RNA yielded cDNA as the sequencing template. Using immunoSEQ multiplex PCR, the repertoire was profiled, and TCRdb retains in-frame clones only, with some absent. The table shows 30,000 to 35,000 clones, with around 59% occurring only once. Sequencing used NKG2D-high CD8+ T cells sorted from blood. These receptors all stem from a human donor with alopecia areata.

The genes are TRBV7-2 and TRBJ2-1; weak D call: TRBD2 (5 bases). V lost 5 bases, J lost 7 bases, and 21 bases lay in between. This CDR3 is 16 amino acids long. The germline gives CDR1 SGHTA, CDR2 FQGNSA. The CDR3: CASSPRFSERENEQFF. The DNA for the CDR3 is TGTGCCAGCAGCCCCCGATTTAGCGAGAGAGAGAATGAGCAGTTCTTC. The complete variable domain, with remaining parts taken from reference TRBV7-2 and TRBJ2-1, reads GAGVSQSPSNKVTEKGKDVELRCDPISGHTALYWYRQSLGQGLEFLIYFQGNSAPDKSGLPSDRFSAERTGGSVSTLTIQRTQQEDSAVYLCASSPRFSERENEQFFGPGTRLTVL.

This chain uses TRBV29-1 with TRBJ2-1; possibly TRBD1 for D (6 bases). The length of the CDR3 is 13 residues. Germline loops: CDR1 SQVTM, CDR2 ANQGSEA. Trimming took 7 bases from V and 3 from J, leaving 13 bases between them. The CDR3 region is CSGREGDYNEQFF. As DNA, the CDR3 is TGCAGCGGGAGAGAGGGGGACTACAATGAGCAGTTCTTC.

This chain uses TRBV28 with TRBJ1-5, with 7 positions matching TRBD1. The germline gives CDR1 MDHEN, CDR2 SYDVKM. Germline trimming cut 6 bases from V and 0 bases from J; bases unmatched to any gene: 11. This CDR3 has 17 residues. The CDR3 coding sequence is TGTGCCAGCAGCCGACCCTTCGACAGGGATAGCAATCAGCCCCAGCATTTT. It yields the protein CASSRPFDRDSNQPQHF.

This clone was recorded only once. J is TRBJ2-2 and V is TRBV6-4; D not resolved. Trimming shortened V by 3 bases and J by 1 base, and 3 bases separated the two germline ends. Germline lookup yields CDR1 MRHNA and CDR2 SNTAGT. The CDR3 loop spans 13 amino acids. CDR3 coding DNA: TGTGCCAGCAGTGAAGAGAACACCGGGGAGCTGTTTTTT. Its protein is CASSEENTGELFF.

This clone was recorded once. The chain uses TRBV7-8 and TRBJ2-1, with D perhaps TRBD2 (6 bases). V dropped 2 bases and J dropped 6 bases, with 14 bases sitting between them. The CDR3 totals 15 residues. CDR1 is SGHVS and CDR2 is FQNEAQ in the germline V gene. This CDR3 is CASSLWGLGGNEQFF. As DNA, the CDR3 is TGTGCCAGCAGCTTATGGGGACTGGGGGGCAATGAGCAGTTCTTC.

This chain connects TRBV27 to TRBJ2-5, with D uncertain. The CDR3 runs 14 residues. CDR1 is MNHEY and CDR2 is SMNVEV in the germline V gene (reference sequence). Trimming removed 2 bases from V and 2 bases from J, with 9 bases in between. The CDR3 DNA is TGTGCCAGCAGTTTAATAGGCGAGCAAGAGACCCAGTACTTC. This translates into CASSLIGEQETQYF.

The chain carries TRBV7-9 and TRBJ2-4; D uncertain. The CDR3 consists of 12 residues. From germline, CDR1 is SEHNR and CDR2 FQNEAQ (reference sequence). Trimming removed 6 bases from V and 8 bases from J, with 11 bases in between. The CDR3 DNA reads as TGTGCCAGCAGGCGAGAATCGGACATTCAGTACTTC. It is translated as CASRRESDIQYF.

This chain uses TRBV13 with TRBJ2-2, with 13 bases fitting TRBD2. V shed 2 bases and J 0 bases; nucleotides not matched to a gene: 3. The CDR3 length is 18 residues. Germline CDR1 and CDR2: PRHDT and FYEKMQ (reference sequence). The CDR3, as DNA: TGTGCCAGCAGCTTAAACGGACTAGCGGGAGCGAACACCGGGGAGCTGTTTTTT. Translation gives CASSLNGLAGANTGELFF.

This clone was observed a handful of times. The CDR3 nucleotides are TGCAGCGTTGAGTTGGGGACGCCTCCCAATGAGCAGTTCTTC. It is translated as CSVELGTPPNEQFF. The rearrangement uses TRBV29-1 and TRBJ2-1; D assignment may be TRBD1 or TRBD2 (5 bases each). The CDR3 has 14 amino acids. V gave up 3 bases and J gave up 6 bases, with 15 bases separating them. Germline V gives CDR1 SQVTM, CDR2 ANQGSEA.

This clone was detected once. V is TRBV15 and J is TRBJ1-4, with D tentatively TRBD1 (5 bases). The CDR3 length is 14 residues. V was trimmed by 8 bases and J by 8 bases, leaving 18 bases between them. Germline-derived CDR1 and CDR2 are LNHNV and YYDKDF (reference sequence). The CDR3 nucleotides are TGTGCCACCTCCCCTGGGGGTGTTGGGGAAAAACTGTTTTTT. Its protein product is CATSPGGVGEKLFF.

This clone was counted a few times. The rearrangement joins TRBV19 to TRBJ2-2; the match to TRBD2 covers 11 bases. Losses at the gene ends were 6 bases for V and 0 bases for J; bases not matched to a gene: 3. Germline-derived CDR1 and CDR2 are LNHDA and SQIVND (reference sequence). This CDR3 has 16 residues. The CDR3 is CASSPTSGTNTGELFF. The CDR3 coding sequence is TGTGCCAGTAGCCCGACTAGCGGGACGAACACCGGGGAGCTGTTTTTT. Combining the CDR3 with reference TRBV19 and TRBJ2-2 gives the whole variable domain DGGITQSPKYLFRKEGQNVTLSCEQNLNHDAMYWYRQDPGQGLRLIYYSQIVNDFQKGDIAEGYSVSREKKESFPLTVTSAQKNPTAFYLCASSPTSGTNTGELFFGEGSRLTVL.

In its sample, this clone was seen once. The chain couples TRBV19 to TRBJ2-7; 8 positions match TRBD1. The V gene end was trimmed by 5 bases and the J gene end by 4 bases; junction bases not matched to a gene: 7. The CDR3 runs to 14 residues. Germline-derived CDR1 and CDR2 are LNHDA and SQIVND (reference sequence). The CDR3, as DNA: TGTGCCAGTAGTTTGACCGGGACAGGATACGAGCAGTACTTC. The encoded protein is CASSLTGTGYEQYF.

The CDR3 bases are TGCGCCAATATTACTCACCACAGATCCTACGAGCAGTACTTC. Translation: CANITHHRSYEQYF. The chain has TRBV23-1 and TRBJ2-5; D remains unclear. The J call is doubtful: the DNA matches TRBJ2-7 better. TRBV23-1 is noted as an ORF with a role that remains uncertain. This CDR3 has 14 amino acids.

This chain links TRBV18 with TRBJ1-2, with D possibly TRBD1 on 6 matching bases. The V gene lost 3 bases and the J gene lost 1 base, with 24 bases spanning the gap. CDR3 length: 19 residues. Germline values: CDR1 KGHSH, CDR2 LQKENI. CDR3 DNA: TGTGCCAGCTCACCTGATTTGCAGTGGGCCAGGGGCAATAACTATGGCTACACCTTC. This gives the protein CASSPDLQWARGNNYGYTF.

This clone was counted between two and nine times. The CDR3 spells CASAAGRAGYYNEQFF. The DNA for the CDR3 is TGTGCCAGCGCAGCTGGTCGGGCAGGGTACTACAATGAGCAGTTCTTC. The chain combines TRBV7-2 with TRBJ2-1, with a possible D match to TRBD1 (5 bases). The germline V and J ends were trimmed by 8 bases and 3 bases, with 20 bases remaining between them. The CDR3 runs 16 residues. The germline V gene encodes CDR1 SGHTA and CDR2 FQGNSA.

The V gene is TRBV6-4, the J gene TRBJ1-5; 7 bases are a match to TRBD1. The V and J ends lost 0 bases and 4 bases, in that order; junction bases with no gene match: 15. The V gene's germline CDR1 is MRHNA and CDR2 SNTAGT. The CDR3 is 19 amino acids. CDR3 in amino acids: CASSDSSVSGQKKNQPQHF. CDR3 nucleotides: TGTGCCAGCAGTGACTCATCTGTATCGGGACAGAAAAAAAATCAGCCCCAGCATTTT.